This T cell receptor beta chain stems from a study of blood T cells in healthy people across ages (dated by TCRdb to between 2014 and 2017). About the study as a whole: In model experiments, template switching captured about one uniquely barcoded TCR beta cDNA molecule for every two T cells. Donors of different ages were randomly distributed across sequencing lanes to avoid experimental bias. Two additional independent replicas of 1 million unique cDNA reads from the same blood draw were analyzed for two donors (one aged 18 to 30 and one aged 80 or older). The donors were divided into four age groups: young (average approximately 17 years), middle-aged (approximately 39), aged (approximately 62) and long-lived (82). The study measured age-related changes in TCR beta repertoire diversity using deep sequencing normalized with unique cDNA molecular identifiers.

Donors were 39 systemically healthy Caucasian individuals from Russia aged roughly 6 to 100 years. Approximately 9.3 milliliters of peripheral blood were collected from each donor into EDTA-treated Vacutainer tubes. Ficoll-Paque density-gradient centrifugation was used to isolate PBMCs, with at least 6.5 million per sample. Total RNA, at least 6 micrograms per sample, was extracted from PBMCs with Trizol reagent. For every donor, an aliquot of PBMCs went through flow cytometry to measure the percentages of naive CD45RAhigh/CD27high T cells. Details on this clonotype: What antigen it recognizes has not been identified. No base-level quality is on record; no much larger clone is a single base apart.

The library relied on 5' RACE. Sequencing was carried out with an Illumina HiSeq 2500. A second about 7 to 12 cycle PCR used a sample-barcoded 5' primer and a J-beta primer mix. A template-switch 5' adaptor carrying 12 random nucleotides introduced a unique molecular identifier onto each TCR beta cDNA molecule. Each sample yielded at least 3 million CDR3-containing paired-end reads. All of the RNA was converted into first-strand cDNA using the Mint cDNA synthesis kit, with a TRBC-specific oligonucleotide serving as the primer. After uracil-DNA glycosylase treatment, a first 18-cycle PCR used universal primers M1SS and BC2_uni_R on all cDNA. From the authors' description of their analysis: For normalization, 1 million high-quality reads, each with a distinct molecular identifier, were randomly selected from each sample. Reads sharing molecular identifiers were discarded rather than binned into consensus sequences. MiTCR, with a Q25 quality threshold and the strictest error-elimination algorithm, was used for CDR3 identification, clonotype clustering and error correction. A nonparametric unseen species model with Euler transformation was used to estimate lower-bound total TCR beta diversity. Starting from the raw public reads, TCRdb applied fastp trimming at Q25, assembled clones with MiXCR and retained in-frame beta chains. Each record represents a unique CDR3 protein, reported with the most common genes and DNA among its rows. TCRdb, not the original authors, processed these V and J calls. The table for this sample lists 850,000 to 1,000,000 distinct CDR3 sequences; roughly 51% of them were counted only once. About 21% of the sample lies in the top ten.

What the authors observed across the whole study: Compared with the aged group, more naive CD4+ T cells, fewer expanded clones and increased TCR diversity were shown by the long-lived group, suggesting age selection. A strong correlation was found between observed TCR beta diversity and the percentage of naive T cells measured by flow cytometry. Estimates of total diversity based on one million sequenced T cells were regarded as lower bounds and as underestimates. Donor CMV infection status was unknown, potentially confounding age-related changes in expanded clonotypes. Bulk unsorted PBMC profiling prevented conclusive comparison of naive and antigen-experienced compartments. Observed TCR beta diversity per million T cells fell roughly linearly with age, and a significant reduction was already apparent by age around 36.

The TCR sequence derives from a woman in her sixties in good health. Sequenced: blood.

The DNA sequence reads TGTGCCAGCAGCCAACGATATCTCCGAAAAGTTGTGGATACGCAGTATTTT. Translated, it reads CASSQRYLRKVVDTQYF. The V gene is TRBV3-1 and the J gene is TRBJ2-3; the D gene cannot be named for sure. Inclusive of the bounding cysteine and phenylalanine, the CDR3 is 17 residues long. This entry keeps only the CDR3 DNA: 51 bases, framed from base 1. The germline ends are 21 bases apart after V is trimmed by 2 bases and J by 6 bases. CDR1 and CDR2 (LGHDT, YNNKEL) derive from the germline V gene (reference sequence).